There are a few counts of the clone carrying this T cell receptor (beta chain). This sample stems from a study of liver allograft versus peripheral blood T cells. Study-level information: In transplanted livers, T cell receptor repertoires were compared with those found in the recipients' peripheral blood.

One entry per CDR3 protein results from TCRdb running MiXCR on the reads. Of 13,000 or so distinct CDR3 sequences listed, approximately 19% are singletons. V lost 3 bases and J 0 bases, leaving 8 bases between the germline ends. This CDR3 comprises 14 residues. Germline-derived CDR1 and CDR2 are GTSNPN and SVGIG (reference sequence). The receptor comes from a human patient who had a liver transplant. Some T cells could come from the graft donor. The V call is TRBV30, the J call TRBJ2-2, with D possibly matching TRBD1 (6 bases). The CDR3 DNA is TGTGCCTGGAGGAGGACAGCGAACACCGGGGAGCTGTTTTTT. Translation gives CAWRRTANTGELFF.